Each of the 9 T cell receptor beta chains below was sequenced from the same sample in a study of Ad26.COV2.S vaccination and SARS-CoV-2 variants. TCRdb keeps only in-frame clones here, not all; method: immunoSEQ multiplex PCR. Of about 440,000 clones in the sample, less than 95% were seen once. Sample treatment: roughly 18 received Ad26.COV2.S at low or high dose, single or two shots; 5 received placebo; per-sample allocation not given. Day 63 following the first vaccine or placebo injection was when the samples were taken. This material consisted of peripheral blood, taken in a trial of Ad26.COV2.S vaccine versus placebo. The receptor set was obtained from a person between 18 and 65 years old who received the Ad26.COV2.S COVID-19 vaccine or a placebo.

The rearrangement links TRBV9 to TRBJ2-2; tentatively, D is TRBD1 (6 bases). The V end lost 4 bases, the J end lost 4 bases, and 14 bases lay between the germline ends. Germline V CDR1 and CDR2: SGDLS, YYNGEE. This CDR3 has 15 amino acids. DNA for the CDR3: TGTGCCAGCAGCTTGCAGGGGACCCGCACCGGGGAGCTGTTTTTT. Protein sequence: CASSLQGTRTGELFF. Variable domain in full (rest from reference TRBV9 and TRBJ2-2): DSGVTQTPKHLITATGQRVTLRCSPRSGDLSVYWYQQSLDQGLQFLIQYYNGEERAKGNILERFSAQQFPDLHSELNLSSLELGDSALYFCASSLQGTRTGELFFGEGSRLTVL.

This chain links TRBV19 with TRBJ2-3, with D maybe TRBD2 (5 bases). The V gene's germline CDR1 is LNHDA and CDR2 SQIVND (reference sequence). Trimming removed 1 base at V and 6 bases at J, with 11 bases between. The CDR3 length is 14 residues. The CDR3: CASSIATAGDTQYF. CDR3 sequence (DNA): TGTGCCAGTAGTATAGCGACCGCGGGTGATACGCAGTATTTT.

This clone was picked up a small number of times. The V call is TRBV28, the J call TRBJ2-5; TRBD2 agrees at 11 bases. The junction had 11 bases not matched to a gene; V was cut back by 4 bases and J by 1 base. The CDR3 consists of 18 residues. The germline gives CDR1 MDHEN, CDR2 SYDVKM. The CDR3 loop reads CASSSYQKTSGTQETQYF. CDR3 nucleotide sequence: TGTGCCAGCAGTTCCTACCAGAAGACTAGCGGGACCCAAGAGACCCAGTACTTC.

The chain is built from TRBV28 and TRBJ1-5; no clear D gene. Trimming removed 5 bases from V and 7 bases from J, with 9 bases in between. CDR3 length: 12 amino acids. Germline CDR1 is MDHEN and CDR2 is SYDVKM. The CDR3 DNA reads TGTGCCAGCAGTCAGACATTGCAGCCCCAGCATTTT. Its protein product is CASSQTLQPQHF.

This chain connects TRBV28 to TRBJ2-2, with 7 bases fitting TRBD1. V shed 10 bases, J shed 4 bases, and the junction held 9 bases outside the gene matches. Germline V gene data show CDR1 as MDHEN and CDR2 as SYDVKM. CDR3 length equals 14 residues. The CDR3 DNA is TGTGCCACCACAGGGGTCCGGGGCACCGGGGAGCTGTTTTTT. Its protein is CATTGVRGTGELFF.

This rearrangement joins TRBV19 to TRBJ2-5; 7 bases agree with TRBD2. The CDR3 consists of 18 residues. CDR1 and CDR2 (germline): LNHDA, SQIVND (reference sequence). Trimming cost V 1 base and J 3 bases; bases outside gene matches: 14. The CDR3 region has the DNA TGTGCCAGTAGTATAGGCTGGCTAGCGGAGGGGTCGGAAGAGACCCAGTACTTC. Protein: CASSIGWLAEGSEETQYF.

This clone was recorded a few times. The gene calls are TRBV5-1 and TRBJ1-1, with D unresolved. The CDR3 contains 14 residues. Trimming pared 5 bases from V and 3 bases from J, leaving 14 bases between. Germline loops: CDR1 SGHRS, CDR2 YFSETQ. CDR3 nucleotides: TGCGCCAGCAGACCCCAGCACGAAGACACTGAAGCTTTCTTT. It encodes CASRPQHEDTEAFF.

The rearrangement joins TRBV14 to TRBJ2-3, with 11 bases aligning to TRBD2. The CDR3 has 18 residues. Germline CDR1 and CDR2: SGHDN and FVKESK. V was clipped by 0 bases and J by 4 bases; unmatched bases: 9. CDR3 protein: CASSQEVEVLAGADTQYF. The CDR3 DNA sequence: TGTGCCAGCAGCCAAGAAGTTGAAGTACTAGCGGGAGCAGATACGCAGTATTTT.

The DNA for the CDR3 is TGTGCCAGCAGCTTAGCCACAGGTAGGGGGAGAAATGAGCAGTTCTTC. Amino acid sequence: CASSLATGRGRNEQFF. This chain links TRBV7-2 with TRBJ2-1, with a tentative D call TRBD1 (6 bases). V was clipped by 0 bases and J by 7 bases, with 16 bases between them. This CDR3 comprises 16 residues. Germline V CDR1 and CDR2: SGHTA, FQGNSA.